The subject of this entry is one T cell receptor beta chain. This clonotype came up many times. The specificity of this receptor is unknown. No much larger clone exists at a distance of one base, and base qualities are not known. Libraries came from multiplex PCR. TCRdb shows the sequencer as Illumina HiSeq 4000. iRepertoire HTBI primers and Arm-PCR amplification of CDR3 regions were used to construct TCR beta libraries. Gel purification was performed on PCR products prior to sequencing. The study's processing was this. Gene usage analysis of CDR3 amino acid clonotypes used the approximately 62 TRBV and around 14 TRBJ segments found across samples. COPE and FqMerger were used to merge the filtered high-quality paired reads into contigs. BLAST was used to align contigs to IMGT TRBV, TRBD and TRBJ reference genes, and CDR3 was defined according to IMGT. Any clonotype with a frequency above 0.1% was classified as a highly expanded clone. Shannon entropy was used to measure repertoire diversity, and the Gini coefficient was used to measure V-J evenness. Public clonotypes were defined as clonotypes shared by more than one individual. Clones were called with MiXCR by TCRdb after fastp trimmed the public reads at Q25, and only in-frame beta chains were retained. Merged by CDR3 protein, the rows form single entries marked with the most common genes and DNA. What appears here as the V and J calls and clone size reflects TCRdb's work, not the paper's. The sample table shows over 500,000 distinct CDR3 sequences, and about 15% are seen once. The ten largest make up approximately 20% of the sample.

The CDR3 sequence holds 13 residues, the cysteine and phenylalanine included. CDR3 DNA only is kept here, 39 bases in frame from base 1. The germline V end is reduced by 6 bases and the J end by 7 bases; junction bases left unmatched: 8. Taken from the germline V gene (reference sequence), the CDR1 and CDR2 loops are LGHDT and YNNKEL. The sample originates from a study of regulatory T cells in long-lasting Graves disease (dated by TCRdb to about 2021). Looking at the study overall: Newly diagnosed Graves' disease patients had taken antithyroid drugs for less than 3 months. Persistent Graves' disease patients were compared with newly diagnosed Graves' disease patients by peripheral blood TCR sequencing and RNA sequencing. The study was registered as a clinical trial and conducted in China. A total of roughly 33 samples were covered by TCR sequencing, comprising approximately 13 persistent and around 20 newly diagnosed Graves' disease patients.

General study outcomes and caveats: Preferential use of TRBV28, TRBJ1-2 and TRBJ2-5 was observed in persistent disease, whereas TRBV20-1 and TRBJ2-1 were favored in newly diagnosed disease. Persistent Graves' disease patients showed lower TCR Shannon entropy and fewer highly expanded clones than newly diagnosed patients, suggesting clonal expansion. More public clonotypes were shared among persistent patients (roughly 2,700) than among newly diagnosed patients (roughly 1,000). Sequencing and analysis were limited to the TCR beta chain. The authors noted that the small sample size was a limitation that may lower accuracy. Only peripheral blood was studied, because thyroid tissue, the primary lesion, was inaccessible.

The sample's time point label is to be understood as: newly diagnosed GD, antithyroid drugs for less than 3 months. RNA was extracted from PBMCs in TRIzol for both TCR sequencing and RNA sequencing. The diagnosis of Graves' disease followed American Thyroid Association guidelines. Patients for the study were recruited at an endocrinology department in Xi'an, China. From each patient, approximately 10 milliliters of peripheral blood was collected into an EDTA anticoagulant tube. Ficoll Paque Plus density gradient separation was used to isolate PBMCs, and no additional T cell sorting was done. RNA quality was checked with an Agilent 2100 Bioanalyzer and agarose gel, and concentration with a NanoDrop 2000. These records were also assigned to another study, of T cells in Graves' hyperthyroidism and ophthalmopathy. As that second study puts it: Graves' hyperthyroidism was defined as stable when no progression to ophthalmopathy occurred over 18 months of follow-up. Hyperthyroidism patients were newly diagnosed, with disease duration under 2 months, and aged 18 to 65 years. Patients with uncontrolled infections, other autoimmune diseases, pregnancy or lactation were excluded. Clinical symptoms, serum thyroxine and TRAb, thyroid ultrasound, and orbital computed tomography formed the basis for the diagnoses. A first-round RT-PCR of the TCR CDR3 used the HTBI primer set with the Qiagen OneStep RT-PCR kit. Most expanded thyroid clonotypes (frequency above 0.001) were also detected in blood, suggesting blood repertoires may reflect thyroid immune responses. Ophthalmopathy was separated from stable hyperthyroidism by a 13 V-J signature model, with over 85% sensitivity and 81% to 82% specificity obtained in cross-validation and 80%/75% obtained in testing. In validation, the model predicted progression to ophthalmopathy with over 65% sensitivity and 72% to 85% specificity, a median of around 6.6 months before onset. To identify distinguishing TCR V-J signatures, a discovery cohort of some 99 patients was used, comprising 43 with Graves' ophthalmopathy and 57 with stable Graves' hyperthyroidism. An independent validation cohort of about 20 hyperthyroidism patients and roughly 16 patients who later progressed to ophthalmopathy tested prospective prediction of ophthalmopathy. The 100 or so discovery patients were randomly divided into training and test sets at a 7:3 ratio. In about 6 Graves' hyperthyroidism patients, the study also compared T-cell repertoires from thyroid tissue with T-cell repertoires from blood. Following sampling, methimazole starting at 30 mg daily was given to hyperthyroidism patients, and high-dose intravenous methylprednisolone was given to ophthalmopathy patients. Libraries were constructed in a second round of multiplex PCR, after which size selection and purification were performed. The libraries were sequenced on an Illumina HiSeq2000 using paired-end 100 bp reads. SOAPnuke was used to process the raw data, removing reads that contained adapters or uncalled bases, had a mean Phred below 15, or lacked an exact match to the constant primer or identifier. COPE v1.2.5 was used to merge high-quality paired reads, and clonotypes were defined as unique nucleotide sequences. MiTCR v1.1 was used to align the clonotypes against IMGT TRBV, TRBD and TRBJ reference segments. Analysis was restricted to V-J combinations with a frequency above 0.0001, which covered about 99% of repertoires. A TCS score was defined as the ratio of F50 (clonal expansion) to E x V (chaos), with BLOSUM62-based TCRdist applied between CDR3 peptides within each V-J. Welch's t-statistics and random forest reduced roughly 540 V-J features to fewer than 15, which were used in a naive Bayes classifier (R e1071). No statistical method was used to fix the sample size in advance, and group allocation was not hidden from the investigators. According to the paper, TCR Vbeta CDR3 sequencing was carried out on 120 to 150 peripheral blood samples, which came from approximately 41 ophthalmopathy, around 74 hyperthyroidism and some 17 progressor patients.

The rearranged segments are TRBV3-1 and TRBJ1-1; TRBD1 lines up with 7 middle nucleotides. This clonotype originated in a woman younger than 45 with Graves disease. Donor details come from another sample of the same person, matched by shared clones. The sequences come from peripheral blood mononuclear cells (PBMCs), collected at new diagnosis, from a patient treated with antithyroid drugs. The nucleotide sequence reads TGTGCCAGCAGTCGTAGGGGGCGCGATGAAGCTTTCTTT. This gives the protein CASSRRGRDEAFF.